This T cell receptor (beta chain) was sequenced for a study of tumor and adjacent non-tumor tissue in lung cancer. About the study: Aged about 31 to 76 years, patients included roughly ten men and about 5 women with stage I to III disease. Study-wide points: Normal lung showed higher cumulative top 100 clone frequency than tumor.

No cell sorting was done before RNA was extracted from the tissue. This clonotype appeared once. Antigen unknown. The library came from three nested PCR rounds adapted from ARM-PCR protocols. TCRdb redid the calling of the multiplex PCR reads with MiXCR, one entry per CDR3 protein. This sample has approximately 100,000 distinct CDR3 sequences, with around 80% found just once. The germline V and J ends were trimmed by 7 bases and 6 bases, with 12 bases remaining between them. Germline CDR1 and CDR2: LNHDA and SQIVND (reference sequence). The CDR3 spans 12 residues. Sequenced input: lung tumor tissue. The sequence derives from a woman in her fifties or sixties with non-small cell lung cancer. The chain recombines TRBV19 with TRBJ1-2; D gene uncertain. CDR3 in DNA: TGTGCCAGTACCACCGACAAGCATGGCTACACCTTC. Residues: CASTTDKHGYTF.